This T cell receptor beta chain came from a study of T cell responses to AZD1222 COVID-19 vaccine. TCRdb keeps only in-frame clones here, not all; method: immunoSEQ multiplex PCR. Among tens of thousands of clones listed, around nine tenths were seen once. There are 16 residues in the CDR3. The V gene end was trimmed by 4 bases and the J gene end by 3 bases; junction bases not matched to a gene: 8. Germline V lookup: CDR1 LNHDA, CDR2 SQIVND (reference sequence). The rearrangement joins TRBV19 to TRBJ2-1, with 8 bases identical to TRBD1. The material was peripheral blood, obtained 28 days after the second AZD1222 dose. The TCR sequence derives from an adult who received the AZD1222 COVID-19 vaccine. CDR3 protein: CASSTHRGSLYNEQFF. CDR3 DNA sequence: TGTGCCAGTAGTACGCACAGGGGGTCCCTCTACAATGAGCAGTTCTTC. The full variable domain, with the rest looked up from reference TRBV19 and TRBJ2-1, is DGGITQSPKYLFRKEGQNVTLSCEQNLNHDAMYWYRQDPGQGLRLIYYSQIVNDFQKGDIAEGYSVSREKKESFPLTVTSAQKNPTAFYLCASSTHRGSLYNEQFFGPGTRLTVL.